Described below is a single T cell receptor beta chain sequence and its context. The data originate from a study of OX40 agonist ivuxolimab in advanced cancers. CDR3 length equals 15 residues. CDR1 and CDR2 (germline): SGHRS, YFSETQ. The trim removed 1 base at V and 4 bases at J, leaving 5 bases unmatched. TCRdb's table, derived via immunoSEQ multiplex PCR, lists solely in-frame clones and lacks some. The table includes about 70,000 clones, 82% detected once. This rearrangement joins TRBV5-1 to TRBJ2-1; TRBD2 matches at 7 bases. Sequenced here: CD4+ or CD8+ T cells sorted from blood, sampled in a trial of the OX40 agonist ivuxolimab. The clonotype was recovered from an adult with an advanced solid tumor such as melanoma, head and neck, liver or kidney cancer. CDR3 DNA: TGCGCCAGCAGCTTGACGAGCGGGGAATACAATGAGCAGTTCTTC. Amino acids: CASSLTSGEYNEQFF.